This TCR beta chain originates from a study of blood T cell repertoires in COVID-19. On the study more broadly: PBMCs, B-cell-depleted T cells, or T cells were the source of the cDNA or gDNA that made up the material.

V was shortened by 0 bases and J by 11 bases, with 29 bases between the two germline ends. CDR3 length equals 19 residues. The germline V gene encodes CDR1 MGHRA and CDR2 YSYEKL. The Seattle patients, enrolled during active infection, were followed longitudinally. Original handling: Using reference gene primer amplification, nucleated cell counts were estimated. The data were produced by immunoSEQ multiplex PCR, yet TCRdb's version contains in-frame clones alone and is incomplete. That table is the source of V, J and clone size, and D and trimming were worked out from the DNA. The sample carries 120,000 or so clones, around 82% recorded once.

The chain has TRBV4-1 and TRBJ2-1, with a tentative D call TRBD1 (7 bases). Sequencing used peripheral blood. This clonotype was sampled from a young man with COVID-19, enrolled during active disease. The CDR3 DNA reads TGCGCCAGCAGCCAAGATCTGAGAGTCTCGACAGGGACTCTACGTAAGCAGTTCTTC. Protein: CASSQDLRVSTGTLRKQFF.